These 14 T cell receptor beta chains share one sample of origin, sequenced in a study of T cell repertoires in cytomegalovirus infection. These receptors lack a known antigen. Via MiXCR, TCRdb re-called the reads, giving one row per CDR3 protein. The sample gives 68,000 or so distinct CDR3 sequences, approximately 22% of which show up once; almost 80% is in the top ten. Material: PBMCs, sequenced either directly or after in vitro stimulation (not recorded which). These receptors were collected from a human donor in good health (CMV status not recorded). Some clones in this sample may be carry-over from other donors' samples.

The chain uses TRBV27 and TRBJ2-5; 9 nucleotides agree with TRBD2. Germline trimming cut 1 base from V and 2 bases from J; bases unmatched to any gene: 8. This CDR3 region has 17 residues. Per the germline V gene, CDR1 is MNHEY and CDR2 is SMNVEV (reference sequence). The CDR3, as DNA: TGTGCCAGCAGTTTATTAGCGGGGGACTCCTTGCAAGAGACCCAGTACTTC. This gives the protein CASSLLAGDSLQETQYF.

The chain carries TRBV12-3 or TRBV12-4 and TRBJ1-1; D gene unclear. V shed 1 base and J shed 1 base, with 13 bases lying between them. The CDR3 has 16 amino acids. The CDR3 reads CASSLGARRGNTEAFF. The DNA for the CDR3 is TGTGCCAGCAGTTTAGGGGCAAGGCGGGGGAACACTGAAGCTTTCTTT.

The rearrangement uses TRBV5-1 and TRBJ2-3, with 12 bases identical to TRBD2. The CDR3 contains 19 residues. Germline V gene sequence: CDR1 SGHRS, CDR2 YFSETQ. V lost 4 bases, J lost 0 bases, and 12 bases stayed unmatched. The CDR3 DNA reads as TGCGCCAGCAGCCCGTTTGGGACTAGCGGGCCTACTAGCACAGATACGCAGTATTTT. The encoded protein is CASSPFGTSGPTSTDTQYF.

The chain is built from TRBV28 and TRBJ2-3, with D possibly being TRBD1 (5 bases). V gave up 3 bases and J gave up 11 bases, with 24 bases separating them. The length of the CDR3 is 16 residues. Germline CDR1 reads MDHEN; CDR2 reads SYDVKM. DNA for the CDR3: TGTGCCAGCAGTTTGATCTATTTCGGACAAAAAGACGGGCAGTATTTT. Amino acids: CASSLIYFGQKDGQYF.

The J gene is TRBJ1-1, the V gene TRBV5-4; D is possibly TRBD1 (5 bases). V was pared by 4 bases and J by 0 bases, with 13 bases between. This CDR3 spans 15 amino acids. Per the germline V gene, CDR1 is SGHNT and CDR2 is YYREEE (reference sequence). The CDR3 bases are TGTGCCAGCAGCCCGGGGCGGGGATTGAACACTGAAGCTTTCTTT. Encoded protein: CASSPGRGLNTEAFF.

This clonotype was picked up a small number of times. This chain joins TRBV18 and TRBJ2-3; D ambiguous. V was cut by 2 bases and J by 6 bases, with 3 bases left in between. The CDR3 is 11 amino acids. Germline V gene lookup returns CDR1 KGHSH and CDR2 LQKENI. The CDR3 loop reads CASSPRDTQYF. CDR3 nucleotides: TGTGCCAGCTCACCAAGGGATACGCAGTATTTT. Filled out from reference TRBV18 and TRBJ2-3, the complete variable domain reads NAGVMQNPRHLVRRRGQEARLRCSPMKGHSHVYWYRQLPEEGLKFMVYLQKENIIDESGMPKERFSAEFPKEGPSILRIQQVVRGDSAAYFCASSPRDTQYFGPGTRLTVL.

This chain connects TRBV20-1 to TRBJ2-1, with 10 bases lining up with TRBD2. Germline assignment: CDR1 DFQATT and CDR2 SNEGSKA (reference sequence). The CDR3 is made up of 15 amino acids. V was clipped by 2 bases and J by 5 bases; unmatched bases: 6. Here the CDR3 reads CSARRTSGGNNEQFF. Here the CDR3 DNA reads TGCAGTGCTAGACGGACTAGCGGAGGTAACAATGAGCAGTTCTTC.

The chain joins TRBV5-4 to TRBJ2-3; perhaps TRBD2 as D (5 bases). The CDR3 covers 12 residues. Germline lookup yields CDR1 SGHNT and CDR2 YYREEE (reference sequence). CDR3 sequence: CAYSVWTDTQYF. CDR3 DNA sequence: TGTGCATATAGCGTCTGGACAGATACGCAGTATTTT.

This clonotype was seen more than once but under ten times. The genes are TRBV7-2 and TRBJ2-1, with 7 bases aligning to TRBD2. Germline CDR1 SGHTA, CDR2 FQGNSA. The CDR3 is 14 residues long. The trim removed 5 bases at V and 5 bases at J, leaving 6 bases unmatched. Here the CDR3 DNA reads TGTGCCAGCAGCCCCGCGGGGGTGGACAATGAGCAGTTCTTC. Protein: CASSPAGVDNEQFF.

CDR3 in amino acids: CASSQPGTGGDQPQHF. Written as DNA, the CDR3 is TGTGCCAGCAGCCAACCCGGGACAGGGGGCGATCAGCCCCAGCATTTT. The genes are TRBV7-9 and TRBJ1-5; 12 bases fit TRBD1. J was trimmed by 5 bases and V by 5 bases; bases with no gene match: 7. Per germline, CDR1 SEHNR and CDR2 FQNEAQ (reference sequence). The CDR3 extends over 16 amino acids.

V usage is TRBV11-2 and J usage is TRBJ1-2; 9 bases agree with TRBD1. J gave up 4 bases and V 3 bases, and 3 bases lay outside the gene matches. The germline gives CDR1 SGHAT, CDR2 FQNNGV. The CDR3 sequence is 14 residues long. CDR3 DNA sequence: TGTGCCAGCAGCTTGGGACAGGGAAGCTATGGCTACACCTTC. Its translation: CASSLGQGSYGYTF.

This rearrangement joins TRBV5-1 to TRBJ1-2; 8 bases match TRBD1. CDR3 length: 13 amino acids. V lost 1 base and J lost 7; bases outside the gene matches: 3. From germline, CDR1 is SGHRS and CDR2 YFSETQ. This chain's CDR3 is CASSLQGARGYTF. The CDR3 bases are TGCGCCAGCAGCTTGCAGGGGGCGCGTGGCTACACCTTC.

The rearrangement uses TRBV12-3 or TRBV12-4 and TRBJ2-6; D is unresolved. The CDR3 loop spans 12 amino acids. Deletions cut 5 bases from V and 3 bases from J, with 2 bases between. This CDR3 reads CASSNGANVLTF. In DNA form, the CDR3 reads TGTGCCAGCAGTAATGGGGCCAACGTCCTGACTTTC.

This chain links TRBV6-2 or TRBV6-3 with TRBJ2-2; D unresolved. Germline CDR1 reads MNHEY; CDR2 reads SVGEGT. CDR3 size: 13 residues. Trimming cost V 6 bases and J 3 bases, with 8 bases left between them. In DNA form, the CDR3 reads TGTGCCAGCAGCCGGAGTGACACCGGGGAGCTGTTTTTT. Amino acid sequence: CASSRSDTGELFF.